One and the same sample provided the 30 T cell receptor beta chains below, sequenced in a study of T cell repertoires in cytomegalovirus infection (dated by TCRdb to between 2019 and 2020). The run used an Illumina HiSeq 1500. Through fastp at Q25 and MiXCR, TCRdb rebuilt clones from the public reads, retaining in-frame beta chains. Rows with one shared CDR3 protein collapse into an entry with the most common genes and DNA. This sample is represented by about 83,000 distinct CDR3 sequences; approximately 46% of them were singletons. Of the sample, approximately 95% falls within the top ten clones. The treatment or condition label for this specimen denotes: in vitro stimulation with specific CMV peptide epitopes to enrich CMV-specific T cells. Antigens of these TCRs are unknown. The sequenced sample was CD8+ T cells from cultured PBMCs, obtained from culture after CMV antigen stimulation. These receptors all come from a human donor in good health (CMV status not recorded). Some clones in this sample may be carry-over from other donors' samples.

This sequence joins TRBV20-1 and TRBJ2-6; D uncertain. V gave up 3 bases and J gave up 0 bases, with 6 bases separating them. This CDR3 comprises 14 residues. Germline values: CDR1 DFQATT, CDR2 SNEGSKA (reference sequence). In nucleotides, the CDR3 is TGCAGTGCTAGGGGAAGCTCTGGGGCCAACGTCCTGACTTTC. Translated: CSARGSSGANVLTF.

V and J are TRBV28 and TRBJ2-2; TRBD1 might be the D (5 bases). Trimming left V 5 bases short and J 1 base short, with 8 bases between. The CDR3 extends over 14 amino acids. Germline V gene sequence: CDR1 MDHEN, CDR2 SYDVKM. In nucleotides, the CDR3 is TGTGCCAGCAGTGACACAGGGAACACCGGGGAGCTGTTTTTT. Translated, it gives CASSDTGNTGELFF.

This sequence joins TRBV3-1 and TRBJ1-3; no firm D call. With 5 bases removed from V and 0 bases from J, the gap between germline ends came to 11 bases. This CDR3 has 15 residues. Germline CDR1 LGHDT, CDR2 YNNKEL (reference sequence). The CDR3 DNA reads TGTGCCAGCAGCTATCAGACATACTCTGGAAACACCATATATTTT. Translating it yields CASSYQTYSGNTIYF.

The V gene is TRBV6-1, the J gene TRBJ2-7, with D perhaps assigned TRBD1 or TRBD2 (6 bases each). Germline CDR1 MNHNS, CDR2 SASEGT. Trimming took off 5 bases at V and 2 bases at J, with 16 bases between the two ends. This CDR3 has 15 residues. CDR3 nucleotides: TGTGCCAGCAGTACAGGGAGGTACCTCGCCTACGAGCAGTACTTC. It specifies CASSTGRYLAYEQYF.

This clonotype was seen only a few times. The chain links TRBV6-6 to TRBJ2-1, with 9 bases aligning to TRBD1. V lost 5 bases and J lost 3; bases outside the gene matches: 2. The CDR3 has 14 residues. The germline V gene encodes CDR1 MNHNY and CDR2 SVGAGI (reference sequence). As DNA, the CDR3 is TGTGCCAGCAGTCAGGGACAGGGCTACAATGAGCAGTTCTTC. Translated: CASSQGQGYNEQFF.

The chain uses TRBV6-8 and TRBJ1-6; tentative D call: TRBD1 (5 bases). V gave up 0 bases and J gave up 9 bases, with 15 bases separating them. Looked up from germline, CDR1 is MNHGY and CDR2 is SAAAGT. The CDR3 length is 16 residues. The CDR3 is CASSYSFEGLSSPLHF. CDR3 nucleotide sequence: TGTGCCAGCAGTTACTCGTTTGAGGGGTTGAGTTCACCCCTCCACTTT.

The CDR3 sequence: CASSLGSGAGENTGELFF. The CDR3 DNA sequence: TGTGCCAGCAGCTTAGGGAGCGGAGCGGGAGAGAACACCGGGGAGCTGTTTTTT. This rearrangement joins TRBV7-9 to TRBJ2-2; 8 bases line up with TRBD2. Losses at the gene ends were 1 base for V and 1 base for J; bases not matched to a gene: 8. The V gene's germline CDR1 is SEHNR and CDR2 FQNEAQ (reference sequence). There are 18 residues in the CDR3.

V gene TRBV7-6 combines with J gene TRBJ2-5; 15 bases are a match to TRBD2. The germline CDR1 and CDR2 sequences are SGHVS and FNYEAQ. The length of the CDR3 is 16 residues. V lost 5 bases to trimming and J lost 3 bases; unmatched junction nucleotides: 4. CDR3 protein: CASSRTSGRGEETQYF. In DNA, the CDR3 is TGTGCCAGCAGCCGGACTAGCGGGAGGGGAGAAGAGACCCAGTACTTC.

There are a few counts of this clonotype. For the CDR3, the DNA is TGTGCCAGCAACGTTGACAGGGGATCCCATCAGCCCCAGCATTTT. Translating gives CASNVDRGSHQPQHF. The rearrangement joins TRBV6-1 to TRBJ1-5; TRBD1 matches at 8 bases. CDR3 length: 15 amino acids. Germline CDR1 and CDR2: MNHNS and SASEGT. V trimming: 7 bases; J trimming: 5 bases; junction bases outside the gene matches: 10.

This chain connects TRBV6-5 to TRBJ2-1; perhaps D is TRBD1 or TRBD2 (5 bases each). CDR1 and CDR2 (germline): MNHEY, SVGAGI. With 7 bases removed from V and 4 bases from J, the gap between germline ends came to 17 bases. This CDR3 is 15 amino acids long. The CDR3 region is CASKLGDTPYNEQFF. The CDR3 nucleotides are TGTGCCAGCAAACTAGGGGATACCCCTTACAATGAGCAGTTCTTC.

The chain is built from TRBV7-8 and TRBJ2-3; D remains ambiguous. Germline V CDR1 and CDR2: SGHVS, FQNEAQ. The V end lost 5 bases, the J end lost 4 bases, and 10 bases lay between the germline ends. The CDR3 runs to 13 residues. The DNA of the CDR3 is TGTGCCAGCAGCCCTTCAACGGCAGATACGCAGTATTTT. Its protein is CASSPSTADTQYF.

This clonotype was seen ten or more times. The chain couples TRBV27 to TRBJ1-1; 9 bases agree with TRBD1. Germline lookup yields CDR1 MNHEY and CDR2 SMNVEV (reference sequence). This CDR3 contains 16 residues. V dropped 7 bases and J dropped 5; count of bases not matched to a gene: 14. CDR3 protein: CASTLTGGDGWTEAFF. Written as DNA, the CDR3 is TGTGCCAGCACTCTAACAGGGGGCGATGGTTGGACTGAAGCTTTCTTT.

The chain employs TRBV5-1 and TRBJ2-2, with D unresolved. With 5 bases removed from V and 1 base from J, the gap between germline ends came to 3 bases. The CDR3 runs to 12 residues. Germline CDR1 and CDR2: SGHRS and YFSETQ. The DNA of the CDR3 is TGCGCCAGCAGGTTGAACACCGGGGAGCTGTTTTTT. Encoded protein: CASRLNTGELFF.

In its sample, this clonotype was seen a few times. The gene calls are TRBV6-1 and TRBJ2-1; 10 positions match TRBD1. The V gene end was trimmed by 2 bases and the J gene end by 0 bases; junction bases not matched to a gene: 1. This CDR3 has 16 residues. The germline gives CDR1 MNHNS, CDR2 SASEGT. The CDR3: CASSERTGGSYNEQFF. In nucleotides, the CDR3 is TGTGCCAGCAGTGAACGGACAGGGGGCTCCTACAATGAGCAGTTCTTC.

This chain connects TRBV23-1 to TRBJ1-5; 8 nucleotides agree with TRBD1. TRBV23-1 belongs to the ORF category, with a function that is uncertain. The J segment lost 7 bases and the V segment lost 6 bases, leaving 8 bases of the junction unmatched. The CDR3 is 14 residues long. CDR3 nucleotides: TGCGCCAGCAGCCGGGACAGGCCCGAACAGCCCCAGCATTTT. Its protein is CASSRDRPEQPQHF.

The chain uses TRBV27 and TRBJ1-4; no firm D call. Between the trimmed V and J ends, which lost 2 bases and 13 bases, there was a span of 20 bases. CDR3 length equals 15 residues. CDR1 is MNHEY and CDR2 is SMNVEV in the germline V gene (reference sequence). This CDR3 is CASSLNGKKRDGLFF. Written as DNA, the CDR3 is TGTGCCAGCAGTTTAAACGGAAAAAAAAGGGATGGACTGTTTTTT.

V gene TRBV12-5 combines with J gene TRBJ2-2; 7 bases line up with TRBD1. Germline CDR1 is LGHNT and CDR2 is FRNRAP. V lost 3 bases to trimming and J lost 4 bases; unmatched junction nucleotides: 2. The CDR3 runs 14 residues. CDR3 loop: CASGFRDSTGELFF. In DNA form, the CDR3 reads TGTGCTAGTGGTTTCCGGGACAGCACCGGGGAGCTGTTTTTT.

The chain recombines TRBV7-2 with TRBJ2-7; TRBD1 might be the D (7 bases). This CDR3 is built from 15 residues. CDR1 is SGHTA, CDR2 FQGNSA, per germline. Trimming took off 5 bases at V and 1 base at J, with 15 bases between the two ends. The CDR3 sequence: CASSGGTVPSYEQYF. DNA of the CDR3: TGTGCCAGCAGCGGGGGGACAGTTCCGTCCTACGAGCAGTACTTC.

The chain carries TRBV7-2 and TRBJ2-3; D is perhaps TRBD1 (6 bases). Germline CDR1 reads SGHTA; CDR2 reads FQGNSA. The CDR3 runs to 17 residues. The V and J ends lost 4 bases and 1 base respectively, with 18 bases between them. CDR3 residues: CASSSPGTPTRTDTQYF. For the CDR3, the DNA is TGTGCCAGCAGCTCCCCCGGGACACCCACCCGCACAGATACGCAGTATTTT.

The chain is built from TRBV7-3 and TRBJ2-5; TRBD1 matches 7 bases. Looked up from germline, CDR1 is SGHTA and CDR2 is FQGTGA. The V and J ends lost 3 bases and 4 bases, in that order; junction bases with no gene match: 2. The length of the CDR3 is 13 residues. The CDR3 bases are TGTGCCAGCAGCTTCACAGGGGCAGAGACCCAGTACTTC. It codes for CASSFTGAETQYF. Filled out from reference TRBV7-3 and TRBJ2-5, the complete variable domain reads GAGVSQTPSNKVTEKGKYVELRCDPISGHTALYWYRQSLGQGPEFLIYFQGTGAADDSGLPNDRFFAVRPEGSVSTLKIQRTERGDSAVYLCASSFTGAETQYFGPGTRLLVL.

This clonotype was seen a few times. The chain is built from TRBV6-1 and TRBJ2-6; D may be TRBD2 (7 bases). The CDR3 has 17 amino acids. Trimming removed 2 bases from V and 0 bases from J, with 11 bases in between. CDR1 and CDR2 (germline): MNHNS, SASEGT. CDR3: CASSEWRGPSGANVLTF. The CDR3 nucleotides are TGTGCCAGCAGTGAATGGCGGGGGCCCTCTGGGGCCAACGTCCTGACTTTC.

This clonotype was counted between two and nine times. The chain carries TRBV6-5 and TRBJ2-1; 10 bases are a match to TRBD1. The CDR3 contains 15 residues. Germline CDR1 and CDR2: MNHEY and SVGAGI. After removal of 6 bases from V and 6 bases from J, the junction contained 8 bases not matched to a gene. CDR3 nucleotides: TGTGCCAGCAGCTTCTTAGGGACAGGGGTCAATGAGCAGTTCTTC. This translates into CASSFLGTGVNEQFF.

The genes are TRBV27 and TRBJ2-5; no clear D. V lost 7 bases and J lost 5, with 8 bases in between. The CDR3 runs to 11 residues. Looked up from germline, CDR1 is MNHEY and CDR2 is SMNVEV (reference sequence). Here the CDR3 reads CASKGSETQYF. In nucleotides, the CDR3 is TGTGCCAGCAAAGGTTCGGAGACCCAGTACTTC.

This clonotype occurred a few times. The J gene is TRBJ2-7, the V gene TRBV12-3 or TRBV12-4; D call uncertain. Between the trimmed V and J ends, which lost 4 bases and 0 bases, there was a span of 7 bases. The CDR3 has 13 residues. CDR3 DNA: TGTGCCAGCAGTTCGACGGACTCCTACGAGCAGTACTTC. Its protein product is CASSSTDSYEQYF.

This clonotype was detected many times. Compared with germline, one end of the junction differs, possibly owing to a read error. The chain has TRBV7-6 and TRBJ2-1; TRBD2 matches at 11 bases. Germline V gene data show CDR1 as SGHVS and CDR2 as FNYEAQ. The CDR3 spans 15 residues. The CDR3 DNA follows: TGTGCTAGCAGCACCGGGACTAGCGGCTACAATGAGCAGTTCTTC. Its translation: CASSTGTSGYNEQFF.

This rearrangement joins TRBV14 to TRBJ2-7; D might be TRBD1 (6 bases). The V and J ends lost 4 bases and 0 bases respectively, with 16 bases between them. This CDR3 spans 16 amino acids. CDR1 and CDR2 from the germline V gene are SGHDN and FVKESK. In DNA form, the CDR3 reads TGTGCCAGCAGCCCAGCCTTCGAGGGGGTCTCCTACGAGCAGTACTTC. Encoded protein: CASSPAFEGVSYEQYF.

V usage is TRBV28 and J usage is TRBJ2-7; 8 nucleotides line up with TRBD2. Trimming cost V 6 bases and J 5 bases; bases outside gene matches: 9. This CDR3 has 14 amino acids. Germline V CDR1 and CDR2: MDHEN, SYDVKM. The chain's CDR3 is CASSEAGEGDEQYF. CDR3 sequence (DNA): TGTGCCAGCAGCGAAGCGGGAGAGGGGGACGAGCAGTACTTC.

The chain joins TRBV10-3 to TRBJ1-2; tentative D call: TRBD1 (6 bases). The germline CDR1 and CDR2 sequences are ENHRY and SYGVKD. V gave up 1 base and J gave up 5 bases, with 17 bases separating them. The CDR3 runs 16 residues. The CDR3 region has the DNA TGTGCCATCAGTGAGTGGGGGCTGGGGGACGAGTATGGCTACACCTTC. Protein: CAISEWGLGDEYGYTF.

The gene calls are TRBV7-2 and TRBJ2-5; TRBD2 is a possible D gene (5 bases). The CDR3 is made up of 14 amino acids. The V gene lost 6 bases and the J gene lost 2 bases, with 13 bases spanning the gap. From germline, CDR1 is SGHTA and CDR2 FQGNSA. The CDR3 reads CASSKDFDQETQYF. In nucleotides, the CDR3 is TGTGCCAGCAGTAAGGACTTCGATCAAGAGACCCAGTACTTC.

J is TRBJ2-7 and V is TRBV7-8, with TRBD1 matching over 9 bases. Germline assignment: CDR1 SGHVS and CDR2 FQNEAQ. This CDR3 comprises 14 residues. With 6 bases clipped from V and 5 bases from J, the junction kept 8 bases outside the gene matches. The CDR3 DNA reads as TGTGCCAGCAGGCAAAGGACAGGGGAGCACGAGCAGTACTTC. It yields the protein CASRQRTGEHEQYF.